Here is one T cell receptor (beta chain) with its context. Its antigen is still unknown. Libraries were prepared by immunoSEQ multiplex PCR; TCRdb keeps only in-frame clonotypes and omits some of them. The data contain 20,000 to 25,000 clones, 70% to 85% of them singletons. This specimen belongs to a study of T cells in localized non-small cell lung cancer. CDR1 MNHNY and CDR2 SVGAGI come from the germline V gene (reference sequence). Trimming left V 7 bases short and J 11 bases short, with 20 bases between. This CDR3 has 13 residues. Findings of the study overall: Only one tumor region went through sequencing, so heterogeneity may still be there.

The TCR originated in a man aged 35 to 69 with stage I lung adenocarcinoma. Sequenced here: peripheral blood, sampled before any cancer treatment. The gene calls are TRBV6-6 and TRBJ1-1, with D possibly TRBD1 on 6 matching bases. The CDR3 nucleotides are TGTGCCAGCATCGCACAGGGAACAGGCGGGGCTTTCTTT. Its translation: CASIAQGTGGAFF.